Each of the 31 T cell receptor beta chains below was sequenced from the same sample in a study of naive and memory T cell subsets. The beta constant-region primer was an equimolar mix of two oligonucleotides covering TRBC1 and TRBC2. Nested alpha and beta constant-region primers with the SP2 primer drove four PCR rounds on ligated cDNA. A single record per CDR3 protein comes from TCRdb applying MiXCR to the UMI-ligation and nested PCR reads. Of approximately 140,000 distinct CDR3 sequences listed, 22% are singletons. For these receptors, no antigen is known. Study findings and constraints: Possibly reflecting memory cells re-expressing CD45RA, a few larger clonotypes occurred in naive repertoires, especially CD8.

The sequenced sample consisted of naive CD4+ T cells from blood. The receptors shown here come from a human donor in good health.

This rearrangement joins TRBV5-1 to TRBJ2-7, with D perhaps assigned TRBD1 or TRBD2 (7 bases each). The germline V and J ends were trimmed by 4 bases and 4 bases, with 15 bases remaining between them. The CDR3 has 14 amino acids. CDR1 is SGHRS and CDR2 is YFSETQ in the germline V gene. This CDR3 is CASSQGGVQYEQYF. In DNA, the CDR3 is TGCGCCAGCAGCCAGGGGGGGGTCCAGTACGAGCAGTACTTC.

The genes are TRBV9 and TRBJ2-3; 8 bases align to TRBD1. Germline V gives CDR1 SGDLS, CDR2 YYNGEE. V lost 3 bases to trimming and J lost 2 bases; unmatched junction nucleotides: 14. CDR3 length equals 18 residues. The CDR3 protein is CASSAHHSGQGFTDTQYF. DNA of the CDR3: TGTGCCAGCAGCGCCCACCATTCCGGACAGGGTTTCACAGATACGCAGTATTTT.

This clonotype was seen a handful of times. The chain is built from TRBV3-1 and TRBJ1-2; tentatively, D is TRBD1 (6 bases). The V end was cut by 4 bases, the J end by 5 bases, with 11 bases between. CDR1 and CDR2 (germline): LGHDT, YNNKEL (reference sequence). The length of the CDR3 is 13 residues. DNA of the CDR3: TGTGCCAGCAGCCGTTGGACAGCGTATGGCTACACCTTC. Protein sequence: CASSRWTAYGYTF.

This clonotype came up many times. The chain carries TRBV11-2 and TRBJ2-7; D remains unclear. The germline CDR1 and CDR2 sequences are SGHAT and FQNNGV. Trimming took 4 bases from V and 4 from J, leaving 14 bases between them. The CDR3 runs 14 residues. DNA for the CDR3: TGTGCCAGCAGCTCCAAAAGCCCGCCTTACGAGCAGTACTTC. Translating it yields CASSSKSPPYEQYF.

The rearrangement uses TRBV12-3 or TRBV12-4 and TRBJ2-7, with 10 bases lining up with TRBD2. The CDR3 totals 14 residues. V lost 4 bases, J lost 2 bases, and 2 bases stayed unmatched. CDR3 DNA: TGTGCCAGCAGTTCAGCGGGAGGGCCCTACGAGCAGTACTTC. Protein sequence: CASSSAGGPYEQYF.

The CDR3 nucleotides read TGTGCCAGCAGCGTAGACGGCCGCTCCGACACCGGGGAGCTGTTTTTT. This codes for CASSVDGRSDTGELFF. The chain employs TRBV9 and TRBJ2-2; D gene ambiguous. This CDR3 is built from 16 residues. Between the trimmed V and J ends, which lost 0 bases and 3 bases, there was a span of 12 bases. Germline CDR1 is SGDLS and CDR2 is YYNGEE.

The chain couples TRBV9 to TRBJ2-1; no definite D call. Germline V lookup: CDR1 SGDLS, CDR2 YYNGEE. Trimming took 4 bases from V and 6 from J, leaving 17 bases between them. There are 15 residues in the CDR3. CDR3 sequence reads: CASSPPSPRVNEQFF. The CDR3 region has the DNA TGTGCCAGCAGCCCGCCCAGTCCGAGAGTCAATGAGCAGTTCTTC.

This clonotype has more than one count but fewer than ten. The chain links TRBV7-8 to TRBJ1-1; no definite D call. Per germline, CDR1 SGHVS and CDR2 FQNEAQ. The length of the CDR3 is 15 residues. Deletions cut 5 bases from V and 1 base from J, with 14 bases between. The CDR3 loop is CASSPDRIGNTEAFF. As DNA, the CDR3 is TGTGCCAGCAGCCCGGACCGGATTGGGAACACTGAAGCTTTCTTT.

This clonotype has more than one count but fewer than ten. The CDR3: CSASHIHEQFF. The CDR3 nucleotides are TGCAGTGCTAGTCATATCCATGAGCAGTTCTTC. The rearrangement uses TRBV20-1 and TRBJ2-1, with D unresolved. V was pared by 3 bases and J by 8 bases, with 8 bases between. Germline V CDR1 and CDR2: DFQATT, SNEGSKA (reference sequence). The CDR3 has 11 residues.

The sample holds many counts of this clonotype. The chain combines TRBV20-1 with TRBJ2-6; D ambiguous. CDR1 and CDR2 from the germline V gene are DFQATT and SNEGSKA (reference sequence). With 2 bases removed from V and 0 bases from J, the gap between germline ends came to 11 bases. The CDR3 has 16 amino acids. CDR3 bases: TGCAGTGCTAGAAGTGGCGGATCCTCTGGGGCCAACGTCCTGACTTTC. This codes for CSARSGGSSGANVLTF.

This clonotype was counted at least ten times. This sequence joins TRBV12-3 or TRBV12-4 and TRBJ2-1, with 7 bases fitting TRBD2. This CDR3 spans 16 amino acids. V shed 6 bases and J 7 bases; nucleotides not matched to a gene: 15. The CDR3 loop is CASSPTGGVLWNEQFF. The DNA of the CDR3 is TGTGCCAGCAGCCCGACGGGGGGAGTACTTTGGAATGAGCAGTTCTTC.

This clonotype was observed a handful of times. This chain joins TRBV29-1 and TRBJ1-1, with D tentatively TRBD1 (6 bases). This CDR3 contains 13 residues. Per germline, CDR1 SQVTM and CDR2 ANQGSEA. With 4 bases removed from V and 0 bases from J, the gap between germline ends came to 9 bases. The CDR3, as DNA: TGCAGCGTTGCGGGACACTTGAACACTGAAGCTTTCTTT. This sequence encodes CSVAGHLNTEAFF.

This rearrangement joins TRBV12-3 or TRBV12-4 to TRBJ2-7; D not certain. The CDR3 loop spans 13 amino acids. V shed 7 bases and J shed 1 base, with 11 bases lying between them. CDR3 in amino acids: CASKGISSYEQYF. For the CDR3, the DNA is TGTGCCAGCAAGGGAATTAGTTCCTACGAGCAGTACTTC.

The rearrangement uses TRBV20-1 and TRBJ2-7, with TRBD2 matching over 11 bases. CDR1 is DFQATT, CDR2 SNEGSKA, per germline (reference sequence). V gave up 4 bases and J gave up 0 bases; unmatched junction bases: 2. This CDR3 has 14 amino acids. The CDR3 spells CSAKLAGGSYEQYF. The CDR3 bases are TGCAGTGCTAAGCTAGCGGGAGGCTCCTACGAGCAGTACTTC.

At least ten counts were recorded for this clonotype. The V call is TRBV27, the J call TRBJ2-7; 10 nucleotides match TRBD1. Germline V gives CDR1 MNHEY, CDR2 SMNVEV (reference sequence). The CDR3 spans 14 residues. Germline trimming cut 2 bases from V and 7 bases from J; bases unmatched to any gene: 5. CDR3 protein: CASSLDRGRREQYF. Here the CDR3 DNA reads TGTGCCAGCAGTTTAGACAGGGGGCGTCGAGAGCAGTACTTC.

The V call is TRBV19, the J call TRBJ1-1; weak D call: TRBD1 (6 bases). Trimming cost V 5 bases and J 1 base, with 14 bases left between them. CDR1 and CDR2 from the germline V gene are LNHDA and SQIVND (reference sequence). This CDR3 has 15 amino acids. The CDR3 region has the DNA TGTGCCAGTAGTTCCCGACAGGCGCCGAACACTGAAGCTTTCTTT. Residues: CASSSRQAPNTEAFF.

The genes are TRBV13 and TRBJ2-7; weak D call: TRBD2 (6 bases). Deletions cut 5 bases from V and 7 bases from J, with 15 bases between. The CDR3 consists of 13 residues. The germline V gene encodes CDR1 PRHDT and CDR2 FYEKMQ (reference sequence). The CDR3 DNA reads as TGTGCCAGCAGCCTCAGACTAGTTCGAGAGCAGTACTTC. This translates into CASSLRLVREQYF.

The CDR3 protein is CASSSDPQGNEQFF. CDR3 nucleotides: TGCGCCAGCAGTAGCGATCCTCAGGGCAATGAGCAGTTCTTC. The chain is built from TRBV5-1 and TRBJ2-1; the D gene could be TRBD1 or TRBD2 (5 bases each). This CDR3 spans 14 amino acids. The germline V and J ends were trimmed by 5 bases and 6 bases, with 15 bases remaining between them. Germline V gives CDR1 SGHRS, CDR2 YFSETQ.

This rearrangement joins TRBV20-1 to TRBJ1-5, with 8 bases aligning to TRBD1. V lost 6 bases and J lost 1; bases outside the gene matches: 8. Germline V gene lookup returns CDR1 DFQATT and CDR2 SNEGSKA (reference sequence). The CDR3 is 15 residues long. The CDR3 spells CSAGTGTRSNQPQHF. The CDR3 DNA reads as TGCAGTGCAGGGACAGGCACCCGGAGCAATCAGCCCCAGCATTTT.

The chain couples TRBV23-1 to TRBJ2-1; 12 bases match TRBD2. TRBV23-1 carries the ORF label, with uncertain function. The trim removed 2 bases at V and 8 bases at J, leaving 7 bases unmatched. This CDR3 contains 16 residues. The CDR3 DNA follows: TGCGCCAGCAGTCAAATCCGGACTAGCGGGAATGATGAGCAGTTCTTC. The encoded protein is CASSQIRTSGNDEQFF.

CDR3 sequence: CASSLSHSGEETQYF. In DNA form, the CDR3 reads TGTGCCAGCAGTTTAAGCCATTCAGGGGAAGAGACCCAGTACTTC. The chain employs TRBV28 and TRBJ2-5; D is perhaps TRBD1 (6 bases). This CDR3 contains 15 residues. The V and J ends lost 2 bases and 3 bases respectively, with 13 bases between them. Per the germline V gene, CDR1 is MDHEN and CDR2 is SYDVKM. Based on the CDR3 plus reference TRBV28 and TRBJ2-5, the full variable domain is DVKVTQSSRYLVKRTGEKVFLECVQDMDHENMFWYRQDPGLGLRLIYFSYDVKMKEKGDIPEGYSVSREKKERFSLILESASTNQTSMYLCASSLSHSGEETQYFGPGTRLLVL.

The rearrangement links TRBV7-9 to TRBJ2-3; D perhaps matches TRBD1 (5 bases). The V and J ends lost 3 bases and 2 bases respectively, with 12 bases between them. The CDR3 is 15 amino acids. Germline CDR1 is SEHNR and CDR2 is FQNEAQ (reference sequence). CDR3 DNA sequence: TGTGCCAGCAGCTTGGAAGGGGTCCACACAGATACGCAGTATTTT. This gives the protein CASSLEGVHTDTQYF. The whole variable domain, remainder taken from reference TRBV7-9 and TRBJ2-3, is DTGVSQNPRHKITKRGQNVTFRCDPISEHNRLYWYRQTLGQGPEFLTYFQNEAQLEKSRLLSDRFSAERPKGSFSTLEIQRTEQGDSAMYLCASSLEGVHTDTQYFGPGTRLTVL.

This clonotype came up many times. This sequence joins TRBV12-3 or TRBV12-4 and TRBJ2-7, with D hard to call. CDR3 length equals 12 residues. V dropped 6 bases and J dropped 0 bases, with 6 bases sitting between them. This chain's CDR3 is CASSHSSYEQYF. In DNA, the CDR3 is TGTGCCAGCAGCCACTCCTCCTACGAGCAGTACTTC.

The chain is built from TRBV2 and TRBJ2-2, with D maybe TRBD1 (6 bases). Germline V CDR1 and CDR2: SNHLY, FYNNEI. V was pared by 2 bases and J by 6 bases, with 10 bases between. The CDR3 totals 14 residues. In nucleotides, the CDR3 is TGTGCCAGCAGTGAAACAGGGTGGGCCGGGGAGCTGTTTTTT. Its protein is CASSETGWAGELFF.

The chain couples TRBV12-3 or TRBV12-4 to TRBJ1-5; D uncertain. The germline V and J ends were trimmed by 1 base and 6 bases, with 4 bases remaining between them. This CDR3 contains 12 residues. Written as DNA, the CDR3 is TGTGCCAGCAGTTTAGACCTTCAGCCCCAGCATTTT. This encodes CASSLDLQPQHF.

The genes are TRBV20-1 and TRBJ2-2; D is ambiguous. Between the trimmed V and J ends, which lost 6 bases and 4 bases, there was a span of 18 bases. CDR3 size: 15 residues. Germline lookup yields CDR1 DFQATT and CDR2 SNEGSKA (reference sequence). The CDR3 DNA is TGCAGTGCCCTCGTGGGTGCTGTCCGCACCGGGGAGCTGTTTTTT. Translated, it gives CSALVGAVRTGELFF.

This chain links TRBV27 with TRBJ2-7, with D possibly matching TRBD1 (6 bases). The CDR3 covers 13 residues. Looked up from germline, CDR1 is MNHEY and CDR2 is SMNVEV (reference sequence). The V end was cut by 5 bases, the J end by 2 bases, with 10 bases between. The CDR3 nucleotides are TGTGCCAGCAGTCTACAGGGAACCTACGAGCAGTACTTC. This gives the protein CASSLQGTYEQYF.

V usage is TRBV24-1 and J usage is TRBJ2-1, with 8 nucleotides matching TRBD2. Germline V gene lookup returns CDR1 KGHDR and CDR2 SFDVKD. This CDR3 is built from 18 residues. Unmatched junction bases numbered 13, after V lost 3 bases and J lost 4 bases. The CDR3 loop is CATSDPTGGGQMYNEQFF. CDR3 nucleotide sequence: TGTGCCACCAGTGATCCCACCGGGGGGGGGCAAATGTACAATGAGCAGTTCTTC.

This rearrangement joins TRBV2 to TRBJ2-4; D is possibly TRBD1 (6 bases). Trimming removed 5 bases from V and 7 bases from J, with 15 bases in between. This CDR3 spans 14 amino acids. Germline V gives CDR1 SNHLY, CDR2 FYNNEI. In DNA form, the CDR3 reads TGTGCCAGCAGTCCAGGGGTTTTGCAGAACATTCAGTACTTC. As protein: CASSPGVLQNIQYF. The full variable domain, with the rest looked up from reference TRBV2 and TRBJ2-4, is EPEVTQTPSHQVTQMGQEVILRCVPISNHLYFYWYRQILGQKVEFLVSFYNNEISEKSEIFDDQFSVERPDGSNFTLKIRSTKLEDSAMYFCASSPGVLQNIQYFGAGTRLSVL.

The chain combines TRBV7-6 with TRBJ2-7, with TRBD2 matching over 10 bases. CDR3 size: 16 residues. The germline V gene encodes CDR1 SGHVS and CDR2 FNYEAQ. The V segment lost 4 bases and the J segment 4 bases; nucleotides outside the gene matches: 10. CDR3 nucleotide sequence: TGTGCCAGCAGCTCCACATTTAAGCGGGAGGGTTACGAGCAGTACTTC. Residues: CASSSTFKREGYEQYF.

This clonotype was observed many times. CDR3 region: CASSSGRSMTQYF. In DNA, the CDR3 is TGTGCCAGCAGCTCCGGACGGTCAATGACCCAGTACTTC. The V gene is TRBV11-2, the J gene TRBJ2-5; D not resolved. V shed 4 bases and J shed 7 bases, with 13 bases lying between them. Germline values: CDR1 SGHAT, CDR2 FQNNGV. The CDR3 sequence is 13 residues long. The whole variable domain, filled in from reference TRBV11-2 and TRBJ2-5, reads EAGVAQSPRYKIIEKRQSVAFWCNPISGHATLYWYQQILGQGPKLLIQFQNNGVVDDSQLPKDRFSAERLKGVDSTLKIQPAKLEDSAVYLCASSSGRSMTQYFGPGTRLLVL.